The 30 T cell receptor beta chains below come from one sample, sequenced in a study of regulatory T cells in long-lasting Graves disease. HTBI primers from iRepertoire and Arm-PCR of CDR3 regions yielded the TCR beta libraries. TCRdb itself ran the multiplex PCR reads through MiXCR, one entry per CDR3 protein. Of about 460,000 distinct CDR3 sequences in the sample, around a fifth were seen once. Time point described: persistent/refractory GD, antithyroid drugs over 5 years with positive TRAb. Extracted RNA from PBMCs served as the source of the TCR library. The sequenced sample was peripheral blood mononuclear cells (PBMCs), obtained when the disease was refractory, from a patient treated with antithyroid drugs. The receptors derive from a female donor with Graves disease.

This clonotype was detected many times. In DNA, the CDR3 is TGTGCCAGCAGTTTAAGGCCAGCCTATAATTCACCCCTCCACTTT. This translates into CASSLRPAYNSPLHF. The chain joins TRBV12-3 or TRBV12-4 to TRBJ1-6, with no clear D. The V and J ends lost 2 bases and 2 bases respectively, with 7 bases between them. The CDR3 has 15 residues.

This clonotype was recorded many times. This sequence joins TRBV28 and TRBJ1-5; D is ambiguous. The germline gives CDR1 MDHEN, CDR2 SYDVKM. The V and J ends lost 8 bases and 6 bases respectively, with 20 bases between them. The CDR3 totals 15 residues. In DNA, the CDR3 is TGTGCCAGCGGAAAGGACTCTCTAGGCCGTCAGCCCCAGCATTTT. As protein: CASGKDSLGRQPQHF.

In this sample, this clonotype turned up a few times. The chain carries TRBV20-1 and TRBJ2-7; TRBD2 matches 9 bases. Germline-derived CDR1 and CDR2 are DFQATT and SNEGSKA (reference sequence). This CDR3 is built from 13 residues. J lost 5 bases, V lost 6 bases, and 8 bases had no gene match. The CDR3 coding sequence is TGCAGTGCCTCCAGGACTAGCGTCAACGAGCAGTACTTC. This codes for CSASRTSVNEQYF.

The table lists this clonotype with many counts. The chain employs TRBV29-1 and TRBJ1-2; possible D gene TRBD1, 5 bases. The V end was cut by 4 bases, the J end by 5 bases, with 8 bases between. The CDR3 extends over 11 amino acids. The germline V gene encodes CDR1 SQVTM and CDR2 ANQGSEA. CDR3 nucleotide sequence: TGCAGCGTTGCCCAGGGTTATGGCTACACCTTC. This encodes CSVAQGYGYTF.

This clonotype has more than one count but fewer than ten. The chain combines TRBV7-9 with TRBJ1-5; D unclear. CDR1 is SEHNR, CDR2 FQNEAQ, per germline (reference sequence). Trimming shortened V by 5 bases and J by 9 bases, and 11 bases separated the two germline ends. The CDR3 is made up of 12 amino acids. Written as DNA, the CDR3 is TGTGCCAGCAGCCTATCCGGACGGCCCCAGCATTTT. It codes for CASSLSGRPQHF.

This clonotype has ten or more counts. The CDR3 is CASNSGQETQYF. The CDR3, as DNA: TGTGCCAGCAACTCAGGCCAAGAGACCCAGTACTTC. The chain employs TRBV28 and TRBJ2-5; D not resolved. The CDR3 runs to 12 residues. CDR1 is MDHEN and CDR2 is SYDVKM in the germline V gene. Trimming shortened V by 7 bases and J by 1 base, and 7 bases separated the two germline ends.

The table lists this clonotype with many counts. V usage is TRBV28 and J usage is TRBJ1-1; 10 bases match TRBD1. From germline, CDR1 is MDHEN and CDR2 SYDVKM. The V and J ends lost 1 base and 0 bases, in that order; junction bases with no gene match: 2. The CDR3 covers 16 residues. For the CDR3, the DNA is TGTGCCAGCAGTTTATTGGGACAGGGGATGAACACTGAAGCTTTCTTT. Amino acid sequence: CASSLLGQGMNTEAFF.

The chain has TRBV27 and TRBJ2-6; unclear D gene. Looked up from germline, CDR1 is MNHEY and CDR2 is SMNVEV (reference sequence). The V gene lost 6 bases and the J gene lost 2 bases, with 11 bases spanning the gap. The CDR3 covers 15 residues. CDR3 protein: CASSGNQPGANVLTF. The DNA of the CDR3 is TGTGCCAGCAGCGGCAATCAACCTGGGGCCAACGTCCTGACTTTC.

This clonotype has a count of ten or more. The chain carries TRBV6-1 and TRBJ2-5; D not resolved. V gave up 8 bases and J gave up 1 base, with 14 bases separating them. The CDR3 totals 14 residues. Germline CDR1 MNHNS, CDR2 SASEGT. CDR3 nucleotide sequence: TGTGCCAGCTCTGTCGGACCAGCCCAAGAGACCCAGTACTTC. It yields the protein CASSVGPAQETQYF.

V usage is TRBV9 and J usage is TRBJ2-7; D is unresolved. Trimming pared 5 bases from V and 2 bases from J, leaving 11 bases between. This CDR3 has 13 residues. CDR1 and CDR2 (germline): SGDLS, YYNGEE. The CDR3 protein is CASSRAEPYEQYF. The CDR3 DNA reads as TGTGCCAGCAGTCGGGCGGAACCCTACGAGCAGTACTTC.

The chain joins TRBV28 to TRBJ2-1, with no clear D. V lost 6 bases, J lost 3 bases, and 6 bases lay in between. Germline-derived CDR1 and CDR2 are MDHEN and SYDVKM. The CDR3 length is 12 residues. The CDR3 sequence is CASSLYYNEQFF. For the CDR3, the DNA is TGTGCCAGCAGCTTGTACTACAATGAGCAGTTCTTC.

The rearrangement joins TRBV19 to TRBJ2-4; no clear D. The J call could be wrong; TRBJ2-1 is a better fit for the DNA end. Germline lookup yields CDR1 LNHDA and CDR2 SQIVND (reference sequence). The CDR3 length is 9 residues. The CDR3, as DNA: TGTGCCAGTATGGACGGGCAGTTCTTC. This sequence encodes CASMDGQFF.

Many counts were recorded for this clonotype. The chain is built from TRBV2 and TRBJ1-1; 7 positions agree with TRBD1. Germline trimming cut 4 bases from V and 0 bases from J; bases unmatched to any gene: 5. Germline loops: CDR1 SNHLY, CDR2 FYNNEI. The CDR3 is made up of 15 amino acids. CDR3 in amino acids: CASSARGQLNTEAFF. Written as DNA, the CDR3 is TGTGCCAGCAGTGCACGGGGACAGTTGAACACTGAAGCTTTCTTT.

V and J are TRBV28 and TRBJ2-5; 9 bases line up with TRBD1. This CDR3 has 14 residues. J was trimmed by 5 bases and V by 6 bases; bases with no gene match: 7. CDR1 and CDR2 (germline): MDHEN, SYDVKM. CDR3 DNA sequence: TGTGCCAGCAGCCGGGACAGGGTTAAGGAGACCCAGTACTTC. Translated: CASSRDRVKETQYF.

This clonotype has at least ten counts. The J gene is TRBJ2-2, the V gene TRBV19; TRBD1 is a possible D gene (7 bases). Germline values: CDR1 LNHDA, CDR2 SQIVND (reference sequence). The CDR3 is 15 amino acids. V gave up 10 bases and J gave up 3 bases, with 18 bases separating them. CDR3 DNA: TGTGCCACCTCTCGCGGCAGGGGGGACACCGGGGAGCTGTTTTTT. It is translated as CATSRGRGDTGELFF. The entire variable domain, with the rest obtained from reference TRBV19 and TRBJ2-2, is as follows: DGGITQSPKYLFRKEGQNVTLSCEQNLNHDAMYWYRQDPGQGLRLIYYSQIVNDFQKGDIAEGYSVSREKKESFPLTVTSAQKNPTAFYLCATSRGRGDTGELFFGEGSRLTVL.

Concerning this clonotype itself: This may be a read error, as it is one base from a much larger clone. The chain is built from TRBV28 and TRBJ2-2; D might be TRBD1 (6 bases). Germline values: CDR1 MDHEN, CDR2 SYDVKM. Trimming left V 5 bases short and J 6 bases short, with 16 bases between. This CDR3 contains 15 residues. The CDR3, as DNA: TGTGCCAGCAGTGGCTACAGGGTCGAGGCCGGGGAGCTGTTTTTT. Translating it yields CASSGYRVEAGELFF.

This clonotype was picked up many times. The chain couples TRBV12-3 or TRBV12-4 to TRBJ1-1; D not resolved. V was clipped by 9 bases and J by 5 bases, with 16 bases between them. CDR3 size: 13 residues. CDR3 nucleotides: TGTGCCAGTTGGGAGGCGGGAGGGACTGAAGCTTTCTTT. It encodes CASWEAGGTEAFF.

This clonotype has a handful of counts. The CDR3 DNA is TGTGCCAGCCCGGCAGATACGCAGTATTTT. This codes for CASPADTQYF. This chain uses TRBV6-1 with TRBJ2-3; D call uncertain. The CDR3 consists of 10 residues. The germline V gene has CDR1 MNHNS and CDR2 SASEGT. The V end was cut by 8 bases, the J end by 4 bases, with 4 bases between.

V gene TRBV9 combines with J gene TRBJ2-7, with a possible D match to TRBD1 (6 bases). CDR3 length: 15 residues. Per the germline V gene, CDR1 is SGDLS and CDR2 is YYNGEE. With 1 base removed from V and 0 bases from J, the gap between germline ends came to 11 bases. CDR3 bases: TGTGCCAGCAGCGTATGGACAGCCGGCTCCTACGAGCAGTACTTC. Its protein is CASSVWTAGSYEQYF.

This clonotype was seen a few times. V and J are TRBV6-2 or TRBV6-3 and TRBJ1-6; TRBD1 matches at 10 bases. Germline values: CDR1 MNHEY, CDR2 SVGEGT. The CDR3 has 15 amino acids. The V and J ends lost 6 bases and 6 bases, in that order; junction bases with no gene match: 5. As DNA, the CDR3 is TGTGCCAGCAGGTCCGGGACAGGGGTTAATTCACCCCTCCACTTT. This sequence encodes CASRSGTGVNSPLHF.

The sample holds many counts of this clonotype. The chain carries TRBV29-1 and TRBJ1-2, with 7 bases that match TRBD1. This CDR3 comprises 13 residues. The ends lost 5 bases at V and 7 bases at J; junction bases unmatched: 10. Looked up from germline, CDR1 is SQVTM and CDR2 is ANQGSEA. The CDR3 reads CSVRDSLSGGYTF. The CDR3 bases are TGCAGCGTTAGGGACAGCCTTTCGGGTGGCTACACCTTC.

This clonotype has only a few counts. The gene calls are TRBV12-3 or TRBV12-4 and TRBJ2-3, with D possibly being TRBD1 or TRBD2 (5 bases each). Trimming stripped 2 bases from V and 9 bases from J, with 9 bases between. The CDR3 contains 12 residues. Written as DNA, the CDR3 is TGTGCCAGCAGTTTAAGTGGGGGAACGCAGTATTTT. It encodes CASSLSGGTQYF.

This clonotype appeared many times. The chain employs TRBV28 and TRBJ1-4; 7 bases are a match to TRBD1. V was pared by 5 bases and J by 7 bases, with 10 bases of the junction left unmatched. Germline V gene sequence: CDR1 MDHEN, CDR2 SYDVKM. The CDR3 is 15 amino acids. The CDR3 DNA reads TGTGCCAGCAGTACCGGACTCCCAGGGGGTGAAAAACTGTTTTTT. Translating gives CASSTGLPGGEKLFF.

This clonotype was found many times. This sequence joins TRBV9 and TRBJ1-2, with 7 nucleotides matching TRBD1. Looked up from germline, CDR1 is SGDLS and CDR2 is YYNGEE. With 4 bases clipped from V and 1 base from J, the junction kept 7 bases outside the gene matches. This CDR3 is built from 15 residues. In nucleotides, the CDR3 is TGTGCCAGCAGCCCCTCAGGGGGTGGTAACTATGGCTACACCTTC. This gives the protein CASSPSGGGNYGYTF.

The sample holds many counts of this clonotype. The chain has TRBV7-2 and TRBJ2-7, with D maybe TRBD2 (5 bases). Germline V gives CDR1 SGHTA, CDR2 FQGNSA. The V and J ends lost 5 bases and 3 bases respectively, with 14 bases between them. The CDR3 consists of 14 residues. The CDR3 here is CASSPRAGGYEQYF. CDR3 coding DNA: TGTGCCAGCAGCCCGCGGGCAGGCGGCTACGAGCAGTACTTC.

The chain has TRBV5-1 and TRBJ1-2, with unresolved D. Germline V gene lookup returns CDR1 SGHRS and CDR2 YFSETQ. V lost 5 bases, J lost 7 bases, and 24 bases lay in between. The length of the CDR3 is 16 residues. CDR3: CASRRDLEGAFGGYTF. The CDR3 coding sequence is TGCGCCAGCAGACGAGATCTAGAGGGCGCGTTCGGTGGCTACACCTTC.

In this sample, this clonotype turned up many times. This chain links TRBV28 with TRBJ2-5; possibly TRBD2 for D (5 bases). Germline CDR1 is MDHEN and CDR2 is SYDVKM. Deletions cut 6 bases from V and 4 bases from J, with 9 bases between. This CDR3 has 12 residues. The CDR3 region is CASSFAGETQYF. The CDR3, as DNA: TGTGCCAGCAGCTTTGCGGGAGAGACCCAGTACTTC.

The rearrangement uses TRBV4-1 and TRBJ2-5; 11 nucleotides line up with TRBD2. Per germline, CDR1 MGHRA and CDR2 YSYEKL. V lost 0 bases and J lost 4; bases outside the gene matches: 7. The CDR3 is 17 residues long. CDR3 nucleotide sequence: TGCGCCAGCAGCCAAGATCAGACTAGCGGGGTTGTAGAGACCCAGTACTTC. This gives the protein CASSQDQTSGVVETQYF.

This clonotype has a handful of counts. This chain links TRBV11-2 with TRBJ1-5, with 8 bases aligning to TRBD1. The CDR3 is 15 amino acids. Germline V gene sequence: CDR1 SGHAT, CDR2 FQNNGV. J was trimmed by 4 bases and V by 5 bases; bases with no gene match: 7. The CDR3, as DNA: TGTGCCAGCAGCCTATCACAGGGGGGGAATCAGCCCCAGCATTTT. Translating it yields CASSLSQGGNQPQHF.

In this sample, this clonotype turned up many times. The rearrangement uses TRBV28 and TRBJ1-1; D unresolved. In germline, CDR1 is MDHEN, CDR2 SYDVKM. This CDR3 comprises 12 residues. V lost 7 bases, J lost 6 bases, and 12 bases lay in between. The CDR3: CASTQGYAEAFF. The DNA for the CDR3 is TGTGCCAGCACCCAAGGATATGCTGAAGCTTTCTTT.